This T cell receptor beta chain was captured by sequencing in a study of tumour-infiltrating T cells in Burkitt lymphoma. Overall study: Productive clonality predicted overall and progression-free survival.

TCRdb keeps only in-frame clones here, not all; method: immunoSEQ multiplex PCR. The sample lists about 13,000 clones, roughly 87% seen once, with approximately 1.5% in the top ten. The CDR3 runs 14 residues. Germline lookup yields CDR1 MGHRA and CDR2 YSYEKL. Deletions cut 7 bases from V and 0 bases from J, with 13 bases between. This chain joins TRBV4-1 and TRBJ2-7; D is perhaps TRBD1 (5 bases). The source material was tumor tissue. This clonotype was sampled from a human donor with diffuse large B-cell lymphoma. The CDR3 sequence: CASTLTVSSYEQYF. DNA of the CDR3: TGCGCCAGCACCCTGACAGTCAGCTCCTACGAGCAGTACTTC.